The subject of this entry is one TCR beta chain. One junction end does not reproduce the germline sequence, and a read error may be involved. The CDR3 is 13 amino acids. Germline lookup yields CDR1 LNHDA and CDR2 SQIVND (reference sequence). The source of the sample is a study of blood T cell repertoires in COVID-19. Overall study context: Specimens from acute and convalescent COVID-19 originated in the United States, Italy and Spain. PBMCs, B-cell-depleted T cells, or T cells were the source of the cDNA or gDNA that made up the material.

Original processing notes: Reference gene primer amplification yielded estimated nucleated cell counts. Some clones are missing from TCRdb's copy, which holds only in-frame ones; the method was immunoSEQ multiplex PCR. Clone size and V and J calls were adopted from that table, with D and trimming inferred from the DNA. The sample carries 150,000 or so clones, about 83% recorded once. This chain joins TRBV19 and TRBJ2-5, with D maybe TRBD2 (5 bases). The specimen sequenced was peripheral blood. This receptor was identified in a human donor in a cohort sampled during active COVID-19. The CDR3 region is CASRIRGQETQYF. The CDR3 DNA sequence: TGTGCCAGTCGTATCCGGGGCCAAGAGACCCAGTACTTC.